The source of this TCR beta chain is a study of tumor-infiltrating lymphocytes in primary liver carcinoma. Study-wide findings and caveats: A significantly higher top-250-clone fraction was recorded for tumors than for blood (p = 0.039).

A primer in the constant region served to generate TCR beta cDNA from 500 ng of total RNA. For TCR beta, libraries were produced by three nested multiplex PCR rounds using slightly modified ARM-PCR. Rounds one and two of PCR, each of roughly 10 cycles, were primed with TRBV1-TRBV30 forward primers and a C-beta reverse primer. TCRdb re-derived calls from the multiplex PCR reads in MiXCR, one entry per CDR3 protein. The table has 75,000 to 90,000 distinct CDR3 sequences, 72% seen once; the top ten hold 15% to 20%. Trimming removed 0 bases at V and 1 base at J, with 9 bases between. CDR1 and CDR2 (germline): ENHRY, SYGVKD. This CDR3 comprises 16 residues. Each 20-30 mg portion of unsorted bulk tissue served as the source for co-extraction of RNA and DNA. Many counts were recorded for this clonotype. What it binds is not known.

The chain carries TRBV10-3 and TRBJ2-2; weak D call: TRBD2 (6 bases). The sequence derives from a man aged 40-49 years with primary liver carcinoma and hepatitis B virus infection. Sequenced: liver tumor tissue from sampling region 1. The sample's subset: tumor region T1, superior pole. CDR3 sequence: CAISESGGKNTGELFF. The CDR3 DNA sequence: TGTGCCATCAGTGAGTCCGGGGGAAAGAACACCGGGGAGCTGTTTTTT.